The T cell receptor beta chain described here comes from a study of blood T cell repertoires in COVID-19. For the study at large: Sample material is recorded as cDNA or gDNA derived from T cells, B-cell-depleted T cells, or PBMCs.

Data came from immunoSEQ multiplex PCR; TCRdb stores just in-frame clones and leaves some out. This sample yields approximately 200,000 clones, of which approximately 83% are seen a single time; approximately 7.9% belongs to the top ten. Specimen: PBMCs or T cells enriched from blood (not recorded which). This TCR came from a man aged 40-49 years who had recovered from COVID-19.

The CDR3 reads CATQRGAGGIQETQYF. In nucleotides, the CDR3 is TGTGCCACGCAGAGGGGAGCGGGGGGTATACAAGAGACCCAGTACTTC. The chain carries TRBV28 and TRBJ2-5; the match to TRBD2 covers 9 bases. Trimming removed 10 bases from V and 2 bases from J; junction bases left unmatched: 14. CDR3 length equals 16 residues. Germline V lookup: CDR1 MDHEN, CDR2 SYDVKM.